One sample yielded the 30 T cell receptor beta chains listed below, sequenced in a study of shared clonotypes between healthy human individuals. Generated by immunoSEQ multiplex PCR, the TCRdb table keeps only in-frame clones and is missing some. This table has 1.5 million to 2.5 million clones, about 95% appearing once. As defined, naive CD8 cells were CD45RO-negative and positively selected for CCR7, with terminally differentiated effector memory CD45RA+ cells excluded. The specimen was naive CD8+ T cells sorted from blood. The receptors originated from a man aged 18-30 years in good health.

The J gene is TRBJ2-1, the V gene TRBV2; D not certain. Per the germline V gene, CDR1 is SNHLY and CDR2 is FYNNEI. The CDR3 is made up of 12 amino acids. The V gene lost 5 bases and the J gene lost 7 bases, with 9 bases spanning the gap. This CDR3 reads CASSIGVNEQFF. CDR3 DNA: TGTGCCAGCAGTATAGGTGTTAATGAGCAGTTCTTC.

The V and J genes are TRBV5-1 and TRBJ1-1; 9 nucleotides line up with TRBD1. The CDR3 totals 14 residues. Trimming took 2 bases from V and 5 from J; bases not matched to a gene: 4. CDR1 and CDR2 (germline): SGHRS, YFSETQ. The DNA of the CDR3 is TGCGCCAGCAGCTTTGACAGGGGGGGAACTGAAGCTTTCTTT. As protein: CASSFDRGGTEAFF.

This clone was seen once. The CDR3 DNA reads TGCAGCGTTGACACCGTTGGGGGGATACCTATGAACACTGAAGCTTTCTTT. Translated: CSVDTVGGIPMNTEAFF. The V gene is TRBV29-1, the J gene TRBJ1-1, with D perhaps matching TRBD1 (5 bases). Trimming took off 3 bases at V and 0 bases at J, with 20 bases between the two ends. The germline V gene encodes CDR1 SQVTM and CDR2 ANQGSEA. This CDR3 is built from 17 residues.

The CDR3 loop is CASSKDGNQPQHF. The CDR3 coding sequence is TGTGCCAGCAGCAAAGACGGCAATCAGCCCCAGCATTTT. The chain uses TRBV13 and TRBJ1-5; D uncertain. This CDR3 has 13 residues. Trimming took 5 bases from V and 2 from J, leaving 7 bases between them. Germline CDR1 is PRHDT and CDR2 is FYEKMQ (reference sequence).

As DNA, the CDR3 is TGTGCCAGCAGCTGGACAGGGTCCCAAGAGACCCAGTACTTC. Its translation: CASSWTGSQETQYF. The chain recombines TRBV7-9 with TRBJ2-5, with TRBD1 matching 8 bases. With 4 bases clipped from V and 1 base from J, the junction kept 2 bases outside the gene matches. Germline loops: CDR1 SEHNR, CDR2 FQNEAQ (reference sequence). The CDR3 consists of 14 residues.

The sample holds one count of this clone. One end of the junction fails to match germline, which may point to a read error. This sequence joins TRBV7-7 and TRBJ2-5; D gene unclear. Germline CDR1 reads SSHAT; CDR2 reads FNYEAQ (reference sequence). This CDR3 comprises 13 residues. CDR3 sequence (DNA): TGTGCTAGCAGCATCAGACTCCAAGAGACCCAGTACTTC. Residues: CASSIRLQETQYF.

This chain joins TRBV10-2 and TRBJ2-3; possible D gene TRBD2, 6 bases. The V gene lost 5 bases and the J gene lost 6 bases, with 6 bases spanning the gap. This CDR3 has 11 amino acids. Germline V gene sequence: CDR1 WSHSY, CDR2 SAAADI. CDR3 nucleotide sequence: TGCGCCAGCAGTCGGGGGGATACGCAGTATTTT. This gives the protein CASSRGDTQYF.

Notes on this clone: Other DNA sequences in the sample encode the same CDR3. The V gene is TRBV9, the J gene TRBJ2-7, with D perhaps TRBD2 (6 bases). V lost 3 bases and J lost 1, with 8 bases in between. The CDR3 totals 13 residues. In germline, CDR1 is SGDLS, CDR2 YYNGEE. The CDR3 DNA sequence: TGTGCCAGCAGCGGGGACTCGTCCTACGAGCAGTACTTC. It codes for CASSGDSSYEQYF.

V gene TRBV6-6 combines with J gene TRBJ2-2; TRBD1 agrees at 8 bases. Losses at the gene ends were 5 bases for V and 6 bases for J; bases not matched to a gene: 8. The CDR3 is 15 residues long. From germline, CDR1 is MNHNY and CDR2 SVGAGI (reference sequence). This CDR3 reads CASSPGKQGAGELFF. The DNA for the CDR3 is TGTGCCAGCAGTCCCGGGAAACAGGGGGCCGGGGAGCTGTTTTTT.

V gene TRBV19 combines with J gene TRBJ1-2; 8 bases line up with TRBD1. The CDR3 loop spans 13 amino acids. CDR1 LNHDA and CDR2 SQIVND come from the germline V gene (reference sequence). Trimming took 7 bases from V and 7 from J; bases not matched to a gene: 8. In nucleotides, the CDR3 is TGTGCCAGTACGGGACAGGTCTTACGTGGCTACACCTTC. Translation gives CASTGQVLRGYTF.

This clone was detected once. CDR3 region: CASSKRRGRYEQYF. The CDR3 DNA follows: TGTGCCAGCAGCAAACGGAGGGGCAGGTACGAGCAGTACTTC. The chain couples TRBV21-1 to TRBJ2-7; no check of the table's D call, TRBD2, against the DNA was made. TRBV21-1 is marked as a pseudogene. CDR3 length: 14 residues.

The CDR3 nucleotides read TGTGCCACCCCCAGACAGGTATCATACAATGAGCAGTTCTTC. As protein: CATPRQVSYNEQFF. This rearrangement joins TRBV2 to TRBJ2-1, with D maybe TRBD1 (6 bases). V shed 10 bases and J shed 4 bases, with 17 bases lying between them. The germline CDR1 and CDR2 sequences are SNHLY and FYNNEI. The CDR3 extends over 14 amino acids.

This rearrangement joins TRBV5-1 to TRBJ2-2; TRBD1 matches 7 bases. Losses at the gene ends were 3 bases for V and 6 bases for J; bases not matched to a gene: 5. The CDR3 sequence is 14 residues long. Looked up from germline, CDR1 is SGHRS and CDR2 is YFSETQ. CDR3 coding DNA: TGCGCCAGCAGCTCCACAACAGGGGCCGGGGAGCTGTTTTTT. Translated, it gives CASSSTTGAGELFF.

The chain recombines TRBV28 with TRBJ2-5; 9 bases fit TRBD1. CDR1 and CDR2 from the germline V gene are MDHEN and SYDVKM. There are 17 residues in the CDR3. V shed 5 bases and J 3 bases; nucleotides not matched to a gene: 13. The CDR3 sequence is CASSPTQQGAQKETQYF. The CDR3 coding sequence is TGTGCCAGCAGTCCCACCCAACAGGGGGCTCAGAAAGAGACCCAGTACTTC.

The CDR3 sequence is CASSPQGADSPLHF. In nucleotides, the CDR3 is TGTGCCAGCAGTCCCCAGGGGGCGGATTCACCCCTCCACTTT. The chain is built from TRBV27 and TRBJ1-6; TRBD1 aligns across 8 bases. The germline V gene encodes CDR1 MNHEY and CDR2 SMNVEV (reference sequence). V lost 5 bases, J lost 8 bases, and 5 bases stayed unmatched. This CDR3 region has 14 residues.

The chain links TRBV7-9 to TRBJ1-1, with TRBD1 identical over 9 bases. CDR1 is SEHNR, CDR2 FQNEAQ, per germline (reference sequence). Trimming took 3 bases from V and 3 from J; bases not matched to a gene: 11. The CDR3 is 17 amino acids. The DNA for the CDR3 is TGTGCCAGCAGCTTTAAATTAGGGGACAGGGAGGACACTGAAGCTTTCTTT. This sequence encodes CASSFKLGDREDTEAFF. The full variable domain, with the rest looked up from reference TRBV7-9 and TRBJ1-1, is DTGVSQNPRHKITKRGQNVTFRCDPISEHNRLYWYRQTLGQGPEFLTYFQNEAQLEKSRLLSDRFSAERPKGSFSTLEIQRTEQGDSAMYLCASSFKLGDREDTEAFFGQGTRLTVV.

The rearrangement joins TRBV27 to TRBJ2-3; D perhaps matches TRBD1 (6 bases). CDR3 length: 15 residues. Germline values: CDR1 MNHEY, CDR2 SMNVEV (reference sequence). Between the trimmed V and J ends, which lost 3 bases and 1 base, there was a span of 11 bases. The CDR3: CASSFLQGRTDTQYF. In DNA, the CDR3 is TGTGCCAGCAGTTTCTTGCAGGGGCGCACAGATACGCAGTATTTT.

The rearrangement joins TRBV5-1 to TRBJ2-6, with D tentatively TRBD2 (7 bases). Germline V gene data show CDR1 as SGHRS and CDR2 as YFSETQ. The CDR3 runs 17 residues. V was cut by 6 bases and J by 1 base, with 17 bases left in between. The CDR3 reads CASTRGTMSSGANVLTF. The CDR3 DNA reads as TGCGCCAGCACGCGGGGGACAATGTCGTCTGGGGCCAACGTCCTGACTTTC.

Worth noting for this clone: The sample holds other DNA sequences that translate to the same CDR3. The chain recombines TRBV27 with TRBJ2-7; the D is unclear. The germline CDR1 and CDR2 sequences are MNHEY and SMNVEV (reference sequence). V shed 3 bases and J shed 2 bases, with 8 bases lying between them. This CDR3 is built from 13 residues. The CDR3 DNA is TGTGCCAGCAGTTTGGGCTCCGCCTACGAGCAGTACTTC. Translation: CASSLGSAYEQYF.

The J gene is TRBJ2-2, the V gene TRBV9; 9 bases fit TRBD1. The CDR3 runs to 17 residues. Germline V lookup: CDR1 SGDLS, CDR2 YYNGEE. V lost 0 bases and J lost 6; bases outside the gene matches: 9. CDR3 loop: CASSVGTGTGSAGELFF. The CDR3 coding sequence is TGTGCCAGCAGCGTAGGAACCGGGACAGGGAGTGCCGGGGAGCTGTTTTTT.

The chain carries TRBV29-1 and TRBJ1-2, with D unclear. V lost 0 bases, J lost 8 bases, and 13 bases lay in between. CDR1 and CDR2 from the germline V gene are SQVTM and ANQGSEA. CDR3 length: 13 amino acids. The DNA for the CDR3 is TGCAGCGTTGAAGATGTACAGCTCGCGGGCTACACCTTC. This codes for CSVEDVQLAGYTF.

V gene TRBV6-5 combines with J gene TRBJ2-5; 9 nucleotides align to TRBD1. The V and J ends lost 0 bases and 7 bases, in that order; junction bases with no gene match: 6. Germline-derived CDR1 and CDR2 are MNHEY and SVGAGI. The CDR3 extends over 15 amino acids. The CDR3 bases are TGTGCCAGCAGTTACTCACCCGGACAGGGGAGGACCCAGTACTTC. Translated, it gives CASSYSPGQGRTQYF.

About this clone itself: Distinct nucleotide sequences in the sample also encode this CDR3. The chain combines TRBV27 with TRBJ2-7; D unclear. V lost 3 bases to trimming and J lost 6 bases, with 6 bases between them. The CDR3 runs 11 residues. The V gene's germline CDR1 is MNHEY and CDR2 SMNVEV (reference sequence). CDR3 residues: CASSLGPEQYF. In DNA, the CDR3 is TGTGCCAGCAGTTTGGGCCCCGAGCAGTACTTC.

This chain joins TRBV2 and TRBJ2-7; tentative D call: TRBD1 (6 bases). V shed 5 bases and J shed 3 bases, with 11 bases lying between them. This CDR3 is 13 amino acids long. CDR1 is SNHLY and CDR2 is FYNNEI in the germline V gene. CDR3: CASSFGQSYEQYF. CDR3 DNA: TGTGCCAGCAGTTTCGGACAGAGCTACGAGCAGTACTTC.

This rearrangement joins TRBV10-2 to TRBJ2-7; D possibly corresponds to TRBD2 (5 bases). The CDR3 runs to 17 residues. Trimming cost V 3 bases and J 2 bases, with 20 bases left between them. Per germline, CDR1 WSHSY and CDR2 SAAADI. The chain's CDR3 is CASSERIGAAAAYEQYF. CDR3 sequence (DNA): TGCGCCAGCAGTGAAAGGATTGGAGCGGCGGCCGCCTACGAGCAGTACTTC.

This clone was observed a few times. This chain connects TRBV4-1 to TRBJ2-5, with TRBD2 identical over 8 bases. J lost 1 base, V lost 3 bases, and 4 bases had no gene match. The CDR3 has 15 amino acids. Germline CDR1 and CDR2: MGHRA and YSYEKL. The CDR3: CASSHPTSGQETQYF. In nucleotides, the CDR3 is TGCGCCAGCAGCCACCCTACTAGCGGCCAAGAGACCCAGTACTTC.

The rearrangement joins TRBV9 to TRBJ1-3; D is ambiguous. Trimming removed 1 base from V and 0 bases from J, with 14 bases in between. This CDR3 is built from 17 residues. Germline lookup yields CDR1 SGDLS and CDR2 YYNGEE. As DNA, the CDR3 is TGTGCCAGCAGCGTACAATCCGGGATGAACTCTGGAAACACCATATATTTT. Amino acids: CASSVQSGMNSGNTIYF.

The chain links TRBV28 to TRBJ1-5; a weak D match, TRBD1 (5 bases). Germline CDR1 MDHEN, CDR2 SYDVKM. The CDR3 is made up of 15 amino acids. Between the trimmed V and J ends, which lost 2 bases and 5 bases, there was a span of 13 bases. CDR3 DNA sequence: TGTGCCAGCAGTTTACCGGGGGTAGGGGATCAGCCCCAGCATTTT. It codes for CASSLPGVGDQPQHF. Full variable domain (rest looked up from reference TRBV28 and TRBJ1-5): DVKVTQSSRYLVKRTGEKVFLECVQDMDHENMFWYRQDPGLGLRLIYFSYDVKMKEKGDIPEGYSVSREKKERFSLILESASTNQTSMYLCASSLPGVGDQPQHFGDGTRLSIL.

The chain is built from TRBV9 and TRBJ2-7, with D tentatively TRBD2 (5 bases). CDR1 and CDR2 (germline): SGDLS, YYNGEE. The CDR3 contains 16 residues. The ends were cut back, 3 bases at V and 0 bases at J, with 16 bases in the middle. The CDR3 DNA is TGTGCCAGCAGCGAGAGAGAGGGATCTGGCTCCTACGAGCAGTACTTC. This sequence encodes CASSEREGSGSYEQYF.

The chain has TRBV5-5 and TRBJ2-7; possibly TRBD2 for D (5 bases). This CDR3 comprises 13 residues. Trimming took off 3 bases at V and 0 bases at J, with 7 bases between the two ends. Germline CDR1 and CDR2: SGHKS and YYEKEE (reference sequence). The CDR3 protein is CASSSEASYEQYF. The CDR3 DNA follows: TGTGCCAGCAGCTCGGAGGCCTCCTACGAGCAGTACTTC.